The next 17 T cell receptor beta chains were all read from a single sample in a study of T cell responses to AZD1222 COVID-19 vaccine. Only in-frame clones appear in the TCRdb table, and some are missing; sequencing was by immunoSEQ multiplex PCR. The sample carries some 170,000 clones, about 89% recorded once. The sample consisted of peripheral blood, taken on day 0 of AZD1222 vaccination. Receptors were obtained from an adult in good health.

Notes on this clone: Mismatch with germline at one junction end may stem from a read error. The J gene is TRBJ2-7, the V gene TRBV7-7; 10 bases fit TRBD2. Germline-derived CDR1 and CDR2 are SSHAT and FNYEAQ (reference sequence). The CDR3 consists of 15 residues. Here the CDR3 DNA reads TGTGCTAGCAGCCCCCTGGCTAGCGGGAGTCACGAGCAGTACTTC. It yields the protein CASSPLASGSHEQYF.

The V and J genes are TRBV28 and TRBJ2-7, with D hard to call. Germline assignment: CDR1 MDHEN and CDR2 SYDVKM. Trimming took off 5 bases at V and 0 bases at J, with 8 bases between the two ends. The CDR3 spans 13 residues. The CDR3 here is CASSLGSSYEQYF. CDR3 nucleotide sequence: TGTGCCAGCAGTCTGGGCAGCTCCTACGAGCAGTACTTC.

The chain links TRBV12-5 to TRBJ2-5; D gene uncertain. The CDR3 runs to 14 residues. CDR1 is LGHNT, CDR2 FRNRAP, per germline. Trimming took off 2 bases at V and 2 bases at J, with 9 bases between the two ends. DNA for the CDR3: TGTGCTAGTGGTTTGAATACCGGACAAGAGACCCAGTACTTC. Translated: CASGLNTGQETQYF.

V is TRBV6-1 and J is TRBJ1-1; weak D call: TRBD1 (5 bases). CDR1 and CDR2 (germline): MNHNS, SASEGT. Trimming stripped 2 bases from V and 0 bases from J, with 16 bases between. The CDR3 spans 17 residues. CDR3 DNA: TGTGCCAGCAGTGAACGGATACGGGGGGGACTGAACACTGAAGCTTTCTTT. Translating it yields CASSERIRGGLNTEAFF.

V and J are TRBV2 and TRBJ1-2, with 9 bases fitting TRBD1. Germline-derived CDR1 and CDR2 are SNHLY and FYNNEI. The CDR3 runs 18 residues. V shed 2 bases, J shed 4 bases, and the junction held 14 bases outside the gene matches. This CDR3 reads CASSEIVSQGAPIYGYTF. DNA for the CDR3: TGTGCCAGCAGTGAAATCGTTTCACAGGGGGCTCCGATCTATGGCTACACCTTC.

This chain links TRBV10-3 with TRBJ1-6, with 7 bases lining up with TRBD1. The germline V gene encodes CDR1 ENHRY and CDR2 SYGVKD. The CDR3 covers 13 residues. Unmatched junction bases numbered 3, after V lost 6 bases and J lost 7 bases. CDR3 region: CAIRGQENSPLHF. The CDR3 nucleotides read TGTGCCATCAGAGGACAGGAGAATTCACCCCTCCACTTT.

About this clone: The junction departs from the called germline gene at one end, perhaps through a read error. This rearrangement joins TRBV3-1 (or the pseudogene TRBV3-2) to TRBJ1-2; 7 nucleotides align to TRBD1. Germline CDR1 is LGHDT and CDR2 is YNNKEL (reference sequence). The CDR3 sequence is 15 residues long. CDR3 nucleotides: TGTGCCAGCAGTCAAGAGGGGGCCAGGGCCTATGGCTACACCTTC. Protein sequence: CASSQEGARAYGYTF.

The chain links TRBV4-1 to TRBJ1-1, with D maybe TRBD1 (6 bases). Trimming cost V 3 bases and J 1 base, with 15 bases left between them. The CDR3 is 16 residues long. The V gene's germline CDR1 is MGHRA and CDR2 YSYEKL. CDR3 protein: CASSQPWRGPNTEAFF. DNA of the CDR3: TGCGCCAGCAGCCAGCCTTGGCGGGGGCCGAACACTGAAGCTTTCTTT.

The rearrangement joins TRBV19 to TRBJ2-1; D might be TRBD2 (5 bases). CDR3 length equals 15 residues. The V and J ends lost 1 base and 1 base respectively, with 8 bases between them. Per the germline V gene, CDR1 is LNHDA and CDR2 is SQIVND (reference sequence). The chain's CDR3 is CASSIGGGSYNEQFF. The CDR3, as DNA: TGTGCCAGTAGTATAGGTGGCGGGTCCTACAATGAGCAGTTCTTC.

This clone was detected a few times. The rearrangement joins TRBV9 to TRBJ2-5; a weak D match, TRBD2 (5 bases). Germline V gene lookup returns CDR1 SGDLS and CDR2 YYNGEE. The CDR3 is made up of 14 amino acids. V lost 4 bases and J 2 bases, leaving 12 bases between the germline ends. CDR3 nucleotide sequence: TGTGCCAGCAGCCCGGTAGCGCTACAAGAGACCCAGTACTTC. Protein sequence: CASSPVALQETQYF. Combining the CDR3 with reference TRBV9 and TRBJ2-5 gives the whole variable domain DSGVTQTPKHLITATGQRVTLRCSPRSGDLSVYWYQQSLDQGLQFLIQYYNGEERAKGNILERFSAQQFPDLHSELNLSSLELGDSALYFCASSPVALQETQYFGPGTRLLVL.

V gene TRBV4-1 combines with J gene TRBJ2-3; 9 bases are a match to TRBD2. Germline V lookup: CDR1 MGHRA, CDR2 YSYEKL. There are 15 residues in the CDR3. V trimming: 2 bases; J trimming: 2 bases; junction bases outside the gene matches: 2. The CDR3 DNA follows: TGCGCCAGCAGCCAATTAGCGGGAGACACAGATACGCAGTATTTT. Its protein product is CASSQLAGDTDTQYF.

CDR3 coding DNA: TGCGCCAGCAGCCAAGATCTAGCGGCCCTCTACGAGCAGTACTTC. Its translation is CASSQDLAALYEQYF. The rearrangement links TRBV4-1 to TRBJ2-7; 7 bases fit TRBD2. The CDR3 sequence is 15 residues long. Germline CDR1 and CDR2: MGHRA and YSYEKL. J gave up 3 bases and V 0 bases, and 5 bases lay outside the gene matches.

The V gene is TRBV21-1, the J gene TRBJ2-5; the table gives TRBD2 as D, unverified against the DNA. TRBV21-1 is a pseudogene locus. This CDR3 comprises 16 residues. This CDR3 reads CASSPTPAGGQETQYF. Written as DNA, the CDR3 is TGTGCCAGCAGCCCTACGCCAGCGGGGGGGCAGGAGACCCAGTACTTC.

This clone was seen more than once but under ten times. The CDR3 coding sequence is TGCGCCAGCAGCCAAGAATGGCGCAGGGGGTACCAAGAGACCCAGTACTTC. It encodes CASSQEWRRGYQETQYF. This chain connects TRBV4-3 to TRBJ2-5; 7 bases line up with TRBD1. Germline CDR1 is LGHNA and CDR2 is YSLEER. This CDR3 comprises 17 residues. Trimming at V came to 0 bases and at J to 0 bases, leaving 7 bases not matched to a gene.

The chain carries TRBV30 and TRBJ2-5; 7 nucleotides align to TRBD2. V dropped 4 bases and J dropped 2; count of bases not matched to a gene: 16. This CDR3 has 17 residues. Germline V CDR1 and CDR2: GTSNPN, SVGIG (reference sequence). The CDR3 bases are TGTGCCTGGAAGGGGAGGGGTAACGCCATCCTTCAAGAGACCCAGTACTTC. As protein: CAWKGRGNAILQETQYF. Full variable domain (missing parts from reference TRBV30 and TRBJ2-5): SQTIHQWPATLVQPVGSPLSLECTVEGTSNPNLYWYRQAAGRGLQLLFYSVGIGQISSEVPQNLSASRPQDRQFILSSKKLLLSDSGFYLCAWKGRGNAILQETQYFGPGTRLLVL.

The chain couples TRBV28 to TRBJ2-1; the match to TRBD2 covers 16 bases. This CDR3 region has 18 residues. V lost 6 bases and J lost 2; bases outside the gene matches: 7. The germline CDR1 and CDR2 sequences are MDHEN and SYDVKM. CDR3 DNA: TGTGCCAGCAGCATGGGACTAGCGGGAGGGCAGCCCTACAATGAGCAGTTCTTC. Its translation is CASSMGLAGGQPYNEQFF.

The chain links TRBV30 to TRBJ1-5; D is uncertain. The CDR3 totals 14 residues. V was trimmed by 4 bases and J by 4 bases, leaving 14 bases between them. The V gene's germline CDR1 is GTSNPN and CDR2 SVGIG (reference sequence). CDR3 in DNA: TGTGCCTGGAAGGCGAAAGGGAAAAATCAGCCCCAGCATTTT. Translating it yields CAWKAKGKNQPQHF.